The 2 T cell receptor beta chains reported below all come from one sample, sequenced in a study of T-cell reconstitution after alpha-beta-depleted transplantation in children. Study-level points and caveats: When one year had passed after transplant, most T-cell counts and diversity came from newly produced T cells.

The library targeted TCRbeta and was prepared with unique molecular identifiers. One entry per CDR3 protein, called by TCRdb with MiXCR from the PCR reads. Of some 300,000 distinct CDR3 sequences detected, roughly 7.8% appear once; the ten largest clones hold about 9.1%. These receptors have no known antigen. The sample was peripheral blood, taken 360 days after TCRalphabeta/CD19-depleted stem cell transplant. The source is a female patient between 2 and 15 years old who had a stem cell transplant for Fanconi anemia, so the T cells may come from the graft donor.

CDR3 nucleotides: TGCAGTGTCAGGACTAGCGGGGACAATGAGCAGTTCTTC. Translation: CSVRTSGDNEQFF. The chain is built from TRBV20-1 and TRBJ2-1; 12 bases fit TRBD2. V was pared by 7 bases and J by 5 bases, with 3 bases of the junction left unmatched. Germline V CDR1 and CDR2: DFQATT, SNEGSKA (reference sequence). The CDR3 is 13 residues long.

There are many counts of this clonotype. The rearrangement joins TRBV5-1 to TRBJ1-1; no reliable D call. The ends were cut back, 0 bases at V and 3 bases at J, with 12 bases in the middle. The CDR3 contains 15 residues. The germline gives CDR1 SGHRS, CDR2 YFSETQ. As DNA, the CDR3 is TGCGCCAGCAGCTTGGATGCGGCGTTTGACACTGAAGCTTTCTTT. Its translation: CASSLDAAFDTEAFF.